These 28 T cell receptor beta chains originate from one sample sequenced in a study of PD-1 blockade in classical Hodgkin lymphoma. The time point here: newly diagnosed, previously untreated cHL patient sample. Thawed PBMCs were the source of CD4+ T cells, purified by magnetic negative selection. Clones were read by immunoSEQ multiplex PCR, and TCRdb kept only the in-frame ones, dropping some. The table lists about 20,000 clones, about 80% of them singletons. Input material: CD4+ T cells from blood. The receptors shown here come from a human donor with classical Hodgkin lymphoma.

CDR3 DNA: TGCGCCAGCAGTGAACTAGCGGGAGGGGCAAACATTCAGTACTTC. As protein: CASSELAGGANIQYF. The chain joins TRBV10-2 to TRBJ2-4, with 13 nucleotides matching TRBD2. Germline CDR1 WSHSY, CDR2 SAAADI. Trimming took 3 bases from V and 6 from J; bases not matched to a gene: 2. The CDR3 has 15 amino acids.

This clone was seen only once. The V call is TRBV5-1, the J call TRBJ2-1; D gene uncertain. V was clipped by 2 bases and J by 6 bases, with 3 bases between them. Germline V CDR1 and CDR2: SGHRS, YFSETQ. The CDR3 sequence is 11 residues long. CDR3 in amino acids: CASSFSNEQFF. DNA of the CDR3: TGCGCCAGCAGCTTTAGCAATGAGCAGTTCTTC.

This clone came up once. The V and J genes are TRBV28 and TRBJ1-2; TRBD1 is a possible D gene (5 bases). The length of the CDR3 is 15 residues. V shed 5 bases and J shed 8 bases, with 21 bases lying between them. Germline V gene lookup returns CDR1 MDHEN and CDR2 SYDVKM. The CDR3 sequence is CASSPDDSFAWGYTF. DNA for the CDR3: TGTGCCAGCAGTCCCGACGACAGCTTCGCCTGGGGCTACACCTTC.

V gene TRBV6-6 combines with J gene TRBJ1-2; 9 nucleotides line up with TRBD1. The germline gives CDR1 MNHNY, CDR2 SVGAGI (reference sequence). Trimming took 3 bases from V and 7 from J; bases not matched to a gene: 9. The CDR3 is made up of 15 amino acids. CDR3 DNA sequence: TGTGCCAGCAGTTATAAGGGACAGGGAACGTCTGGCTACACCTTC. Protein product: CASSYKGQGTSGYTF.

CDR3 DNA: TGTGCCAGCAGCTTAGGACTAGCGGGAGGGCCAACGTCAACAGATACGCAGTATTTT. It is translated as CASSLGLAGGPTSTDTQYF. The V call is TRBV7-9, the J call TRBJ2-3; 14 nucleotides line up with TRBD2. V shed 1 base, J shed 3 bases, and the junction held 9 bases outside the gene matches. Germline V gene data show CDR1 as SEHNR and CDR2 as FQNEAQ (reference sequence). The CDR3 is 19 amino acids.

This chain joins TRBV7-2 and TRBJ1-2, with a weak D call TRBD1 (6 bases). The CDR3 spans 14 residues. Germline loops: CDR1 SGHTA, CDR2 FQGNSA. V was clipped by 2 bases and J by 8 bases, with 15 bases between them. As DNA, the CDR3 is TGTGCCAGCAGCTTAAATGACAGGACTATGGGCTACACCTTC. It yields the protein CASSLNDRTMGYTF.

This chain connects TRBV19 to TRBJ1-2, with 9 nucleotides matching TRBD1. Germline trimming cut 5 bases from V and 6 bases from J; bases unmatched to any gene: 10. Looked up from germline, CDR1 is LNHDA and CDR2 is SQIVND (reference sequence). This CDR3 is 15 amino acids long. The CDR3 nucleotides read TGTGCCAGTAGTTCAAACAGGGGGCTTGGTGATGGCTACACCTTC. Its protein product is CASSSNRGLGDGYTF.

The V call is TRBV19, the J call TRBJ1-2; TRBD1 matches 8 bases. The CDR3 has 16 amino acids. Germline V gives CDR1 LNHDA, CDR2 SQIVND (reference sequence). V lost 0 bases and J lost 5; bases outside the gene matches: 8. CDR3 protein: CASSIDGTGVRYGYTF. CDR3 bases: TGTGCCAGTAGTATAGATGGGACAGGCGTGAGGTATGGCTACACCTTC. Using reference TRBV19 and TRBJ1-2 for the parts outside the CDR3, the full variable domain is DGGITQSPKYLFRKEGQNVTLSCEQNLNHDAMYWYRQDPGQGLRLIYYSQIVNDFQKGDIAEGYSVSREKKESFPLTVTSAQKNPTAFYLCASSIDGTGVRYGYTFGSGTRLTVV.

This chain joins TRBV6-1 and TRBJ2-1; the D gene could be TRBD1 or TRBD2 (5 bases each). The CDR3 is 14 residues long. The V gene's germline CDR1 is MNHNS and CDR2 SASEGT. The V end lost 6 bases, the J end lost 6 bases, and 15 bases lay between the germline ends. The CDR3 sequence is CASRRVGVSNEQFF. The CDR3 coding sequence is TGTGCCAGCAGGAGGGTGGGGGTCAGCAATGAGCAGTTCTTC.

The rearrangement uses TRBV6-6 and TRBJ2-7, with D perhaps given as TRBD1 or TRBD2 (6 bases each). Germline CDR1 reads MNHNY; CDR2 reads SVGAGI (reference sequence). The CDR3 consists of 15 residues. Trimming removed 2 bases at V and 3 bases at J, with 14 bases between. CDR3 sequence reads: CASSYRPGASYEQYF. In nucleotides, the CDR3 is TGTGCCAGCAGTTACCGACCGGGGGCAAGCTACGAGCAGTACTTC.

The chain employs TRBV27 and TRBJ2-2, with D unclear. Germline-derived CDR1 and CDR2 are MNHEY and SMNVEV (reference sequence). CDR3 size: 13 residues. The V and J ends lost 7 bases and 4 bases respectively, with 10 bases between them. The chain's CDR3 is CASTGPLTGELFF. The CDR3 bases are TGTGCCAGCACGGGCCCACTCACCGGGGAGCTGTTTTTT.

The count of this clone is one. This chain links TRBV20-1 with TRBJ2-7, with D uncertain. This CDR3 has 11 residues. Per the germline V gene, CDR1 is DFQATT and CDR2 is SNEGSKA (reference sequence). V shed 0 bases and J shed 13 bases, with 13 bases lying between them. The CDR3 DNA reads TGCAGTGCTAGAGATCTACCGGTCCATTACTTC. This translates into CSARDLPVHYF.

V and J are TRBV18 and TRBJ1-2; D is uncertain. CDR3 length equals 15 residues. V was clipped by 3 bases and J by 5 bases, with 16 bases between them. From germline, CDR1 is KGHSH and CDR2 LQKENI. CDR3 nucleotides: TGTGCCAGCTCACCCCCGGGAACAGATACGTATGGCTACACCTTC. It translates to CASSPPGTDTYGYTF.

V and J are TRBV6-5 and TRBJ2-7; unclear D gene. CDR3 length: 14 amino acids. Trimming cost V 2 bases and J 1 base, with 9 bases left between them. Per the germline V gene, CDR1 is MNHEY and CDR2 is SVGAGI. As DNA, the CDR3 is TGTGCCAGCAGTTACGGGGTGGGGTCCTACGAGCAGTACTTC. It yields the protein CASSYGVGSYEQYF.

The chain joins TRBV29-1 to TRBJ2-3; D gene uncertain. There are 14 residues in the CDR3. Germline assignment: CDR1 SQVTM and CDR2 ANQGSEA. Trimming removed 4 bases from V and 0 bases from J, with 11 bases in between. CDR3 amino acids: CSVAQGLSTDTQYF. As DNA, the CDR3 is TGCAGCGTTGCACAAGGGCTTAGCACAGATACGCAGTATTTT.

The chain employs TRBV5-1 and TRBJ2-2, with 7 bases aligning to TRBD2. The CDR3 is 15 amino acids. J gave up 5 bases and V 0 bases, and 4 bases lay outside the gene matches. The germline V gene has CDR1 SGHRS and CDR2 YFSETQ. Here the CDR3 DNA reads TGCGCCAGCAGCTTGGCCCTAGCGGAGACCGGGGAGCTGTTTTTT. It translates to CASSLALAETGELFF.

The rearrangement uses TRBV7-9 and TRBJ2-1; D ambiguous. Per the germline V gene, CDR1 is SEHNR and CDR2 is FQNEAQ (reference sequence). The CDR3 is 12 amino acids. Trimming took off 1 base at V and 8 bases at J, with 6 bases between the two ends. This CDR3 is CASSLDGHEQFF. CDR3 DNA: TGTGCCAGCAGCTTAGACGGCCATGAGCAGTTCTTC.

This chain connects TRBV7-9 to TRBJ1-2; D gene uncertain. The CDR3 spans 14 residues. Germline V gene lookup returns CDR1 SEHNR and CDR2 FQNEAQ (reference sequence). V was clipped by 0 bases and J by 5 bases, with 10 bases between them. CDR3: CASSLALVEYGYTF. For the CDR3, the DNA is TGTGCCAGCAGCTTAGCCTTAGTAGAGTATGGCTACACCTTC.

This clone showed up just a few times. CDR3 coding DNA: TGTGCCATCAGTTCTGGGACTAGCTTAAGGGAGCAGTTCTTC. Its translation is CAISSGTSLREQFF. This chain joins TRBV10-3 and TRBJ2-1; 9 nucleotides match TRBD2. This CDR3 has 14 amino acids. The germline V gene has CDR1 ENHRY and CDR2 SYGVKD. The junction had 9 bases not matched to a gene; V was cut back by 5 bases and J by 10 bases.

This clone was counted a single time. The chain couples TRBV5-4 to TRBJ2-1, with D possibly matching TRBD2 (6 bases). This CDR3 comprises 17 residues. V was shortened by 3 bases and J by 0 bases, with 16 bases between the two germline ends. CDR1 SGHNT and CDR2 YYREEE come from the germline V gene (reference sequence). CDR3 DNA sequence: TGTGCCAGCAGCTCCGTTGCTTTCGGGGGCTCCTACAATGAGCAGTTCTTC. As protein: CASSSVAFGGSYNEQFF.

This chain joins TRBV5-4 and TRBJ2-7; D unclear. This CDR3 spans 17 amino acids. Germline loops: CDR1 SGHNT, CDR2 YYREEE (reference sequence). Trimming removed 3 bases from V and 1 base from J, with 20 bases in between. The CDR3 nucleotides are TGTGCCAGCAGCTCTGGAACAAGGCTGGTAGCTTCCTACGAGCAGTACTTC. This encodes CASSSGTRLVASYEQYF.

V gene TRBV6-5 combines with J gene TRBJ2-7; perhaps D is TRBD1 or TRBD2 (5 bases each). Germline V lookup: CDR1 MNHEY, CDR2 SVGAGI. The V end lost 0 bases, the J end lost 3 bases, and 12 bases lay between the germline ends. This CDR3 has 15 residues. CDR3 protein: CASSYSRGSGYEQYF. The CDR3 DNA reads TGTGCCAGCAGTTACTCGAGGGGATCGGGCTACGAGCAGTACTTC.

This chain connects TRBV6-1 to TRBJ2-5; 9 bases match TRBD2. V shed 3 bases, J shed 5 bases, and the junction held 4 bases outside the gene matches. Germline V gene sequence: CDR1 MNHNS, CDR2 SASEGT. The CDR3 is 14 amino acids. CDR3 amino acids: CASSESGRSETQYF. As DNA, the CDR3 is TGTGCCAGCAGTGAGAGCGGGAGGTCTGAGACCCAGTACTTC.

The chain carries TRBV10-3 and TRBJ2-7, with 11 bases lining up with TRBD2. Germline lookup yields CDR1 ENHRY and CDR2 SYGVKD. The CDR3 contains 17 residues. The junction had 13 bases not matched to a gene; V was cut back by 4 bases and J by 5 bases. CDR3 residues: CAISAGLAGKGTNEQYF. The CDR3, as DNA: TGTGCCATCAGTGCAGGACTAGCGGGTAAAGGTACGAACGAGCAGTACTTC.

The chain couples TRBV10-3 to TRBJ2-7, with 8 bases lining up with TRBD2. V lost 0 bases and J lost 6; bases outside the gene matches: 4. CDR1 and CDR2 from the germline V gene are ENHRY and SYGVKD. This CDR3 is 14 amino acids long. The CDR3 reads CAISESNSGTEQYF. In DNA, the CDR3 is TGTGCCATCAGTGAGTCGAATAGCGGGACCGAGCAGTACTTC.

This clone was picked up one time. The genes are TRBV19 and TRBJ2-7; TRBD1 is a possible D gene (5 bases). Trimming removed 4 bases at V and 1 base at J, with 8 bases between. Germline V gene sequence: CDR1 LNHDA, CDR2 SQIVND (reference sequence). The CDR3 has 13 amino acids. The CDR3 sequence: CASSRGESYEQYF. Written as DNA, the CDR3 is TGTGCCAGTAGTAGGGGCGAGTCCTACGAGCAGTACTTC.

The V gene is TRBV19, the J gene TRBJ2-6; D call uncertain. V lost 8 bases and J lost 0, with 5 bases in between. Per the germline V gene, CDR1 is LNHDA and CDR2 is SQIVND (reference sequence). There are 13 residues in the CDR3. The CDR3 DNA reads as TGTGCCAGTCGTTCCTCTGGGGCCAACGTCCTGACTTTC. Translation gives CASRSSGANVLTF.

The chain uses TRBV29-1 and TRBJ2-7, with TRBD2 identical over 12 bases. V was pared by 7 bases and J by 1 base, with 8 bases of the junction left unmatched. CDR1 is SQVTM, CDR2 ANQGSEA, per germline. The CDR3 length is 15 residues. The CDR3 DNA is TGCAGCGCCTCAGGACTAGCGGGACCTTCCTACGAGCAGTACTTC. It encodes CSASGLAGPSYEQYF.